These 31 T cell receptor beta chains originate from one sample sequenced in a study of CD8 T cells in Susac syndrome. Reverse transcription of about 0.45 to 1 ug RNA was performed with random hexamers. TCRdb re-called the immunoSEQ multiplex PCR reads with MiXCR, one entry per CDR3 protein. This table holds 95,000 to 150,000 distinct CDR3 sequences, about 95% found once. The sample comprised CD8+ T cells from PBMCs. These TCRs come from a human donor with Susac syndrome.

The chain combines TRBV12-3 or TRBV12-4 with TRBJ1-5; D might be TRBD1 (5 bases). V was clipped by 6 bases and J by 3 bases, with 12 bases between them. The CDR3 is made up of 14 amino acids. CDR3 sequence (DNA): TGTGCCAGCAGCTACGGGACGACCAATCAGCCCCAGCATTTT. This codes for CASSYGTTNQPQHF.

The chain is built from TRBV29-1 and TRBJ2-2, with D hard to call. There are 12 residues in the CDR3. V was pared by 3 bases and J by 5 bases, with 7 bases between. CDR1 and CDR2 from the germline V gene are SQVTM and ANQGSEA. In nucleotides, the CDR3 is TGCAGCGTTGACGAGCCAACCGGGGAGCTGTTTTTT. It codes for CSVDEPTGELFF.

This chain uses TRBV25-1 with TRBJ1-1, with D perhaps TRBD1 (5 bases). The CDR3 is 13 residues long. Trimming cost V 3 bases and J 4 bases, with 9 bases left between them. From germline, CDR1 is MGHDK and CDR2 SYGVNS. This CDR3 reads CASSDWGVTEAFF. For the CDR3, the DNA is TGTGCCAGCAGTGATTGGGGGGTCACTGAAGCTTTCTTT.

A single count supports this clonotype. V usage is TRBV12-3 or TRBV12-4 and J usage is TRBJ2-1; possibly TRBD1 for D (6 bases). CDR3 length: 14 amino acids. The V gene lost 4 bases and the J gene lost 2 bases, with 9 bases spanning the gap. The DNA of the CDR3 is TGTGCCAGCAGTTCACGGACAGCCTACAATGAGCAGTTCTTC. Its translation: CASSSRTAYNEQFF.

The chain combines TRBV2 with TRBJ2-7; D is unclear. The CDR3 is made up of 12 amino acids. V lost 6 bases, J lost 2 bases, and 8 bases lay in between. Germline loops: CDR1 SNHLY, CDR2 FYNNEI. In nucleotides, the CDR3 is TGTGCCAGCAGGGGTGACACCTACGAGCAGTACTTC. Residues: CASRGDTYEQYF.

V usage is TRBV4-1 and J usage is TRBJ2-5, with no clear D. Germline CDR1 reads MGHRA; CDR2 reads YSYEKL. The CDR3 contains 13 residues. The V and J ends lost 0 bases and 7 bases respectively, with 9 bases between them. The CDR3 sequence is CASSQELARTQYF. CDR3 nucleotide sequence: TGCGCCAGCAGCCAAGAATTGGCCAGGACCCAGTACTTC.

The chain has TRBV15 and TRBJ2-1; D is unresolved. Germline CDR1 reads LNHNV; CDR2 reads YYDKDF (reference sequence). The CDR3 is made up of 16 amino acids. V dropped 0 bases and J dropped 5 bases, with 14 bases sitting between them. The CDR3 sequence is CATSRDPDVINNEQFF. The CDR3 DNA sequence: TGTGCCACCAGCAGAGATCCGGATGTGATTAACAATGAGCAGTTCTTC.

The CDR3 DNA is TGTGCCAGCAGCCAATACGACTCTTCCTACGAGCAGTACTTC. Encoded protein: CASSQYDSSYEQYF. The rearrangement joins TRBV14 to TRBJ2-7; D not resolved. The CDR3 is 14 residues long. CDR1 is SGHDN and CDR2 is FVKESK in the germline V gene. V shed 2 bases and J shed 1 base, with 9 bases lying between them. Full variable domain (rest looked up from reference TRBV14 and TRBJ2-7): EAGVTQFPSHSVIEKGQTVTLRCDPISGHDNLYWYRRVMGKEIKFLLHFVKESKQDESGMPNNRFLAERTGGTYSTLKVQPAELEDSGVYFCASSQYDSSYEQYFGPGTRLTVT.

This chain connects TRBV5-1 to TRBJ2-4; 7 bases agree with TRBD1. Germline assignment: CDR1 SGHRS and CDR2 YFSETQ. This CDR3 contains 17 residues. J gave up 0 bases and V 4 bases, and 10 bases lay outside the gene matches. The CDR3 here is CASSQGQARLAKNIQYF. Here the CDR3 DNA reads TGCGCCAGCAGCCAAGGACAGGCAAGGCTAGCCAAAAACATTCAGTACTTC.

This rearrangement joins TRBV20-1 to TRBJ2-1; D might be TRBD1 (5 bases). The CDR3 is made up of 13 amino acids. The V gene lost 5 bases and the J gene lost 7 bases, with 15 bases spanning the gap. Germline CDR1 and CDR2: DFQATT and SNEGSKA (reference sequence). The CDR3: CSALDIGRNEQFF. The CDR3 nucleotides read TGCAGTGCTCTGGACATTGGGCGTAATGAGCAGTTCTTC.

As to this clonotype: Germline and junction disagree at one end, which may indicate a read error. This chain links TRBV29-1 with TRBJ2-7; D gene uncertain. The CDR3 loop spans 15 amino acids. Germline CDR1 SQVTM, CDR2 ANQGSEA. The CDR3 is CSVEGPGSQPGEQYF. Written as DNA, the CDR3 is TGCAGCGTGGAAGGGCCCGGGTCTCAGCCCGGCGAGCAGTACTTC.

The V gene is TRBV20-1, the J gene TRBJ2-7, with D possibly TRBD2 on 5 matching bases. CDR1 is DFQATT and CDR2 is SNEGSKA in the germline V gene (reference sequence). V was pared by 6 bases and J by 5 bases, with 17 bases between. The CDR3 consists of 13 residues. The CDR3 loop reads CSAAPGLVDEQYF. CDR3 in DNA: TGCAGTGCCGCCCCGGGGTTGGTAGACGAGCAGTACTTC.

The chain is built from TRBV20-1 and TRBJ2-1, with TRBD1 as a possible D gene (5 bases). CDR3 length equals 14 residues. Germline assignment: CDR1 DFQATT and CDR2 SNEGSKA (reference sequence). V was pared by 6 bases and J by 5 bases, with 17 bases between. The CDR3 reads CSATPQGWNNEQFF. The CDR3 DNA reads TGCAGTGCCACTCCCCAGGGTTGGAACAATGAGCAGTTCTTC.

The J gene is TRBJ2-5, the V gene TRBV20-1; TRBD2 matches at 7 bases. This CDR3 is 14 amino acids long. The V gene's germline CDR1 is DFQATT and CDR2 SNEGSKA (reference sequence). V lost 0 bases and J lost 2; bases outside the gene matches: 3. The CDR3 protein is CSARESGGQETQYF. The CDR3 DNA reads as TGCAGTGCTAGAGAGTCGGGGGGTCAAGAGACCCAGTACTTC.

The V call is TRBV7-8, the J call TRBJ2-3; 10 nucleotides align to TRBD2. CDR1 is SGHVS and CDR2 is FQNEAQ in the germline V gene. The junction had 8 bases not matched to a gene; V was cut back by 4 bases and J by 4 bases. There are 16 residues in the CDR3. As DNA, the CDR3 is TGTGCCAGCAGCTGGGCCCTAGCGGGGGTCCCAGATACGCAGTATTTT. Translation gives CASSWALAGVPDTQYF.

CDR3: CASSESRNNEQFF. CDR3 DNA: TGCGCCAGCAGTGAGTCGAGGAATAATGAGCAGTTCTTC. V usage is TRBV10-2 and J usage is TRBJ2-1; no clear D gene. From germline, CDR1 is WSHSY and CDR2 SAAADI. V gave up 0 bases and J gave up 7 bases, with 7 bases separating them. This CDR3 has 13 amino acids.

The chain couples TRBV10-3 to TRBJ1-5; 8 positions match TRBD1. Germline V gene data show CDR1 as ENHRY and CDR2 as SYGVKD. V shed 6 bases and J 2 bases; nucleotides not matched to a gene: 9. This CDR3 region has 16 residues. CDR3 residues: CAIRGETGGGNQPQHF. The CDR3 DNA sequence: TGTGCCATCAGGGGAGAAACAGGGGGAGGCAATCAGCCCCAGCATTTT.

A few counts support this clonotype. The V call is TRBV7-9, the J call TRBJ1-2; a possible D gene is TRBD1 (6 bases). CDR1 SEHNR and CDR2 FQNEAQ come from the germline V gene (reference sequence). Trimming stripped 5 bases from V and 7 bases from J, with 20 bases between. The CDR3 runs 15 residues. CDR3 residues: CASSTWDTTVGGYTF. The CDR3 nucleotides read TGTGCCAGCAGCACCTGGGACACCACCGTGGGTGGCTACACCTTC.

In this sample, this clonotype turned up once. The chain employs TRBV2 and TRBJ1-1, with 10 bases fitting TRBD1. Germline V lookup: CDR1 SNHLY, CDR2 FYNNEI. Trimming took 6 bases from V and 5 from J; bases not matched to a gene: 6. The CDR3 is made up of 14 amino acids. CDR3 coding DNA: TGTGCCAGCAGGGACAGGGGGGATAGGACTGAAGCTTTCTTT. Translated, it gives CASRDRGDRTEAFF.

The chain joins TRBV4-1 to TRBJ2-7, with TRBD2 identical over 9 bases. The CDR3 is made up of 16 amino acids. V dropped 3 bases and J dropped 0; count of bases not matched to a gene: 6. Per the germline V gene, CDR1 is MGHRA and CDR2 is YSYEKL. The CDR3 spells CASSHGGSGGSYEQYF. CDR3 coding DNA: TGCGCCAGCAGCCACGGGGGTAGCGGGGGCTCCTACGAGCAGTACTTC.

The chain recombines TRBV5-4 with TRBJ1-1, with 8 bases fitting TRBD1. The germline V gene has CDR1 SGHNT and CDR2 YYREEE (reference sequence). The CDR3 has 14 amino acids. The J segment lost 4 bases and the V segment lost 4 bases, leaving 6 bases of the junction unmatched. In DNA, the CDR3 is TGTGCCAGCAGCACCCCCGGGACAGGCACTGAAGCTTTCTTT. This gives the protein CASSTPGTGTEAFF.

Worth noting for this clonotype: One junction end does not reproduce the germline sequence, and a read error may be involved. Written as DNA, the CDR3 is TGTGCCAGCAGTTACGGTAACGGGGGGGCGAATGCGCAGTTCTTC. It yields the protein CASSYGNGGANAQFF. The chain joins TRBV6-2 or TRBV6-3 to TRBJ2-1, with TRBD2 matching 8 bases. The length of the CDR3 is 15 residues. Germline values: CDR1 MNHEY, CDR2 SVGEGT.

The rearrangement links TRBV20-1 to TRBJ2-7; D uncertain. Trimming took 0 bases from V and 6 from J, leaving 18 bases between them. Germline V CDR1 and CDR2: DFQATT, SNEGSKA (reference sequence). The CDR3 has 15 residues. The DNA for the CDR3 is TGCAGTGCTAGAGATGAAATAACCCCTACGACCGAGCAGTACTTC. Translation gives CSARDEITPTTEQYF.

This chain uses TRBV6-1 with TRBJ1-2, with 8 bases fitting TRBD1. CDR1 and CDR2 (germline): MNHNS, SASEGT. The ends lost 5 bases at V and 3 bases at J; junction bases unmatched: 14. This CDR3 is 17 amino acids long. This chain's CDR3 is CASSPLSGTGGYYGYTF. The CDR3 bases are TGTGCCAGCAGTCCCCTTTCCGGGACAGGAGGTTACTATGGCTACACCTTC.

Here the CDR3 reads CASSQSPCRVGYTF. For the CDR3, the DNA is TGCGCCAGCAGTCAATCCCCGTGCCGGGTGGGCTACACCTTC. The chain combines TRBV23-1 with TRBJ1-2; D is unclear. TRBV23-1 has ORF status, its function being uncertain. Trimming shortened V by 0 bases and J by 8 bases, and 13 bases separated the two germline ends. The CDR3 has 14 residues.

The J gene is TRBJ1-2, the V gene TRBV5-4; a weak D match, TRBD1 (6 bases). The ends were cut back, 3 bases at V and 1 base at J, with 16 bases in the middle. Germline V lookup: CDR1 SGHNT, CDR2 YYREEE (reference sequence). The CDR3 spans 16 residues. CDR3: CASSSLRGRGNYGYTF. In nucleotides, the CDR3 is TGTGCCAGCAGCTCTCTACGGGGGCGCGGTAACTATGGCTACACCTTC.

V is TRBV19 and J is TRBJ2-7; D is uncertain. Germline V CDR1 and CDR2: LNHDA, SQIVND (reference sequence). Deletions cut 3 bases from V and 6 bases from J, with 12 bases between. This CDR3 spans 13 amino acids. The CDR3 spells CASSIDSPGEQYF. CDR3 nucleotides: TGTGCCAGTAGTATCGATTCCCCCGGCGAGCAGTACTTC. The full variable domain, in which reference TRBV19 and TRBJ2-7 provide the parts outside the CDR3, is DGGITQSPKYLFRKEGQNVTLSCEQNLNHDAMYWYRQDPGQGLRLIYYSQIVNDFQKGDIAEGYSVSREKKESFPLTVTSAQKNPTAFYLCASSIDSPGEQYFGPGTRLTVT.

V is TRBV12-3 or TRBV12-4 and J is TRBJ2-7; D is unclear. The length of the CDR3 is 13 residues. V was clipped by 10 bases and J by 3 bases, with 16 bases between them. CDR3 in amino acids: CATGLGGIYEQYF. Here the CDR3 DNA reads TGTGCCACCGGGCTGGGCGGAATCTACGAGCAGTACTTC.

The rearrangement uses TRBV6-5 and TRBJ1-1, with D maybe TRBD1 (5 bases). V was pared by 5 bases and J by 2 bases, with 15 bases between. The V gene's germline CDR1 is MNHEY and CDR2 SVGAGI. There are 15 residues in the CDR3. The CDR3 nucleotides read TGTGCCAGCAGTCAACGGACACTACCTAACACTGAAGCTTTCTTT. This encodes CASSQRTLPNTEAFF.

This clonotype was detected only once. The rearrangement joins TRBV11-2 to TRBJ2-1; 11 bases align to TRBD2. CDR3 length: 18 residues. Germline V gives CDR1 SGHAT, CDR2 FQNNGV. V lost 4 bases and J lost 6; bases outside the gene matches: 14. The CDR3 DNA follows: TGTGCCAGCAGCTCCGGATTGGCTAGCGGGGGGCTATTCAATGAGCAGTTCTTC. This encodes CASSSGLASGGLFNEQFF.

The CDR3 reads CASSYAGGLGDEQFF. The CDR3 DNA reads as TGTGCCAGCAGTTATGCGGGGGGGCTCGGCGATGAGCAGTTCTTC. The chain combines TRBV6-4 with TRBJ2-1; 9 bases agree with TRBD2. The CDR3 runs 15 residues. J gave up 8 bases and V 5 bases, and 10 bases lay outside the gene matches. The V gene's germline CDR1 is MRHNA and CDR2 SNTAGT.